This T cell receptor (beta chain) was documented in a study of glioma-infiltrating T cells after dendritic cell vaccination. Study as a whole: Post-vaccination tumor came from repeat resection after recurrence; five pre/post pairs existed. Study results and caveats: Longer survival after dendritic cell vaccination followed higher pretreatment TIL content.

The primer mix had 60 V beta and 13 J beta primers. TCRdb keeps only in-frame clones here, not all; method: immunoSEQ multiplex PCR. The top ten clones hold more than 9% of a sample with 2,700 or so clones, around 85% of them seen once. This clone has a handful of counts. Its antigen is unknown. The time point here: after dendritic cell vaccination, including at tumor progression/relapse. Monocyte-derived dendritic cells, cultured less than 9 days with IL-4 and GM-CSF, were pulsed with autologous tumor lysate. Fresh-frozen tumor tissue and more than two years of survival data were available for all. CDR1 and CDR2 from the germline V gene are SGDLS and YYNGEE. Between the trimmed V and J ends, which lost 3 bases and 8 bases, there was a span of 14 bases. There are 13 residues in the CDR3.

The sequence was collected from a human donor with glioblastoma. The source was tumor tissue, collected after dendritic cell vaccination. This chain connects TRBV9 to TRBJ1-1; D perhaps matches TRBD1 (5 bases). The CDR3 protein is CASSAQHQGEAFF. CDR3 sequence (DNA): TGTGCCAGCAGCGCCCAACATCAGGGAGAAGCTTTCTTT.